Below are 16 T cell receptor beta chains sequenced from a single sample in a study of blood T cell repertoires in COVID-19. Profiled with immunoSEQ multiplex PCR; TCRdb holds only in-frame clones, not every one. The sample carries about 40,000 clones, 80% to 95% recorded once. Sequencing was performed on peripheral blood. Receptor source: a woman older than 75 with acute or convalescent COVID-19.

CDR3 in amino acids: CASSPLEDTQYF. In DNA form, the CDR3 reads TGTGCCAGCTCCCCCTTAGAGGATACGCAGTATTTT. This rearrangement joins TRBV18 to TRBJ2-3, with D unclear. CDR1 and CDR2 (germline): KGHSH, LQKENI. CDR3 length equals 12 residues. Trimming took 6 bases from V and 6 from J, leaving 10 bases between them.

The V and J genes are TRBV19 and TRBJ1-6, with 9 bases aligning to TRBD1. Germline V gene data show CDR1 as LNHDA and CDR2 as SQIVND (reference sequence). The trim removed 5 bases at V and 0 bases at J, leaving 5 bases unmatched. The CDR3 length is 17 residues. The chain's CDR3 is CASSLLGQGSYNSPLHF. The CDR3 region has the DNA TGTGCCAGTAGTCTCCTGGGACAGGGCTCCTATAATTCACCCCTCCACTTT.

This sequence joins TRBV6-6 and TRBJ2-7, with D possibly being TRBD2 (6 bases). Germline V gene data show CDR1 as MNHNY and CDR2 as SVGAGI (reference sequence). Between the trimmed V and J ends, which lost 5 bases and 4 bases, there was a span of 15 bases. There are 14 residues in the CDR3. CDR3: CASSRDSGPYEQYF. CDR3 DNA sequence: TGTGCCAGCAGTCGCGACAGCGGGCCGTACGAGCAGTACTTC.

The genes are TRBV4-3 and TRBJ1-2; D gene ambiguous. The germline gives CDR1 LGHNA, CDR2 YSLEER. V lost 1 base and J 4 bases, leaving 7 bases between the germline ends. The CDR3 has 13 amino acids. The CDR3 region has the DNA TGCGCCAGCAGCCAAGGGGCAGGCTATGGCTACACCTTC. The encoded protein is CASSQGAGYGYTF.

The chain combines TRBV25-1 with TRBJ1-6; 7 nucleotides agree with TRBD1. This CDR3 spans 14 amino acids. The trim removed 4 bases at V and 5 bases at J, leaving 2 bases unmatched. Germline loops: CDR1 MGHDK, CDR2 SYGVNS. As DNA, the CDR3 is TGTGCCAGCAGTGGGGGACAGAATAATTCACCCCTCCACTTT. Translation gives CASSGGQNNSPLHF. Together with reference TRBV25-1 and TRBJ1-6, the CDR3 gives the full variable domain: EADIYQTPRYLVIGTGKKITLECSQTMGHDKMYWYQQDPGMELHLIHYSYGVNSTEKGDLSSESTVSRIRTEHFPLTLESARPSHTSQYLCASSGGQNNSPLHFGNGTRLTVT.

This chain links TRBV7-6 with TRBJ2-6; a possible D gene is TRBD1 (6 bases). This CDR3 contains 17 residues. Between the trimmed V and J ends, which lost 4 bases and 0 bases, there was a span of 13 bases. Germline lookup yields CDR1 SGHVS and CDR2 FNYEAQ. The CDR3 sequence: CASSWDTMHSGANVLTF. The DNA for the CDR3 is TGTGCCAGCAGCTGGGACACTATGCACTCTGGGGCCAACGTCCTGACTTTC.

The table lists this clone with a count of one. The chain carries TRBV19 and TRBJ1-2; 9 nucleotides line up with TRBD1. CDR1 and CDR2 from the germline V gene are LNHDA and SQIVND (reference sequence). J gave up 8 bases and V 6 bases, and 16 bases lay outside the gene matches. There are 16 residues in the CDR3. The CDR3 sequence: CASRIQEGTGNRGYTF. In DNA form, the CDR3 reads TGTGCCAGTAGGATCCAAGAAGGGACAGGGAACCGAGGCTACACCTTC.

The chain's CDR3 is CASSLDIPGAFF. The CDR3 DNA reads as TGTGCCAGCAGTCTTGACATCCCGGGGGCTTTCTTT. This sequence joins TRBV12-3 or TRBV12-4 and TRBJ1-1, with D unresolved. CDR3 length: 12 amino acids. V dropped 5 bases and J dropped 11 bases, with 15 bases sitting between them.

The V and J genes are TRBV19 and TRBJ1-5; TRBD1 is a possible D gene (6 bases). The CDR3 extends over 15 amino acids. The ends were cut back, 3 bases at V and 0 bases at J, with 9 bases in the middle. CDR1 LNHDA and CDR2 SQIVND come from the germline V gene (reference sequence). The CDR3 coding sequence is TGTGCCAGTAGTATCTGGACAGTTAGCAATCAGCCCCAGCATTTT. Translation: CASSIWTVSNQPQHF.

The rearrangement links TRBV6-6 to TRBJ1-3, with TRBD1 as a possible D gene (5 bases). Germline CDR1 MNHNY, CDR2 SVGAGI (reference sequence). The CDR3 sequence is 16 residues long. V was trimmed by 2 bases and J by 2 bases, leaving 13 bases between them. CDR3 protein: CASSYGQGLTGNTIYF. CDR3 nucleotides: TGTGCCAGCAGTTACGGGCAGGGACTAACTGGAAACACCATATATTTT.

V gene TRBV18 combines with J gene TRBJ2-7; 8 bases fit TRBD1. Trimming removed 3 bases from V and 5 bases from J; junction bases left unmatched: 9. The CDR3 loop spans 15 amino acids. Germline V lookup: CDR1 KGHSH, CDR2 LQKENI. CDR3 in amino acids: CASSPLQGAGNEQYF. Here the CDR3 DNA reads TGTGCCAGCTCACCGTTGCAGGGGGCAGGCAACGAGCAGTACTTC.

This chain connects TRBV2 to TRBJ2-2; 7 bases line up with TRBD1. The ends lost 9 bases at V and 0 bases at J; junction bases unmatched: 4. In germline, CDR1 is SNHLY, CDR2 FYNNEI. The length of the CDR3 is 14 residues. DNA for the CDR3: TGTGCCAGTGGGACAGTCGCGAACACCGGGGAGCTGTTTTTT. The encoded protein is CASGTVANTGELFF. Full variable domain (missing parts from reference TRBV2 and TRBJ2-2): EPEVTQTPSHQVTQMGQEVILRCVPISNHLYFYWYRQILGQKVEFLVSFYNNEISEKSEIFDDQFSVERPDGSNFTLKIRSTKLEDSAMYFCASGTVANTGELFFGEGSRLTVL.

DNA for the CDR3: TGCGCCAGCAGCCGCCCGTTGGAGGGGTTGGGCACTGAAGCTTTCTTT. It encodes CASSRPLEGLGTEAFF. The chain recombines TRBV4-1 with TRBJ1-1; TRBD1 is a possible D gene (5 bases). Germline loops: CDR1 MGHRA, CDR2 YSYEKL. V was trimmed by 4 bases and J by 4 bases, leaving 19 bases between them. The CDR3 contains 16 residues.

The chain has TRBV29-1 and TRBJ1-2; possible D gene TRBD1, 6 bases. The ends were cut back, 2 bases at V and 5 bases at J, with 18 bases in the middle. CDR3 size: 15 residues. Germline values: CDR1 SQVTM, CDR2 ANQGSEA. CDR3 nucleotides: TGCAGCGTTGAATTTCTGGGCAGGGGCCGGTATGGCTACACCTTC. It encodes CSVEFLGRGRYGYTF.

This sequence joins TRBV19 and TRBJ1-6, with no clear D. CDR1 is LNHDA, CDR2 SQIVND, per germline (reference sequence). The CDR3 is made up of 18 amino acids. V dropped 0 bases and J dropped 9 bases, with 21 bases sitting between them. This CDR3 reads CASSIESVGVSRVSPLHF. The CDR3 DNA is TGTGCCAGTAGTATAGAATCTGTCGGTGTTTCCCGGGTTTCACCCCTCCACTTT. Complete variable domain (other parts from reference TRBV19 and TRBJ1-6): DGGITQSPKYLFRKEGQNVTLSCEQNLNHDAMYWYRQDPGQGLRLIYYSQIVNDFQKGDIAEGYSVSREKKESFPLTVTSAQKNPTAFYLCASSIESVGVSRVSPLHFGNGTRLTVT.

This clone has more than one count but fewer than ten. This chain joins TRBV3-1 (or the pseudogene TRBV3-2) and TRBJ1-6, with TRBD1 matching 7 bases. The germline V gene has CDR1 LGHDT and CDR2 YNNKEL (reference sequence). V trimming: 1 base; J trimming: 10 bases; junction bases outside the gene matches: 4. This CDR3 has 14 residues. Written as DNA, the CDR3 is TGTGCCAGCAGCCAAGGGGGACAGTCGTCACCCCTCCACTTT. Its translation is CASSQGGQSSPLHF.